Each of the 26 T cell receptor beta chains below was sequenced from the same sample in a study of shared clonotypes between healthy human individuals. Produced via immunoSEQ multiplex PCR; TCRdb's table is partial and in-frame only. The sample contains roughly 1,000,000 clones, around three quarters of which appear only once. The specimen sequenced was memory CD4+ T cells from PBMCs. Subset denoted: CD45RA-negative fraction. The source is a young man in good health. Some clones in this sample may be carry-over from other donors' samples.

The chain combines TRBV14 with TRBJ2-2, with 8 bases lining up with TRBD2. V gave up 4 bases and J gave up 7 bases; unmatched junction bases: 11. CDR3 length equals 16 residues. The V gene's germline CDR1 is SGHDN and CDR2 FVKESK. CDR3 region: CASSLRVREVSGELFF. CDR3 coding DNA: TGTGCCAGCAGCCTGCGCGTGCGGGAGGTTAGCGGGGAGCTGTTTTTT.

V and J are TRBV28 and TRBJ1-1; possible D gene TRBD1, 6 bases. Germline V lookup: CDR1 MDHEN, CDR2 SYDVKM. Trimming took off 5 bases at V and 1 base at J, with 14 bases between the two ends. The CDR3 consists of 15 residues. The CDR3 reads CASSEHREWNTEAFF. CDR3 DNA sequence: TGTGCCAGCAGTGAACACAGGGAGTGGAACACTGAAGCTTTCTTT.

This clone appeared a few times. The DNA for the CDR3 is TGTGCCAGCAGCCGAGGACTAGCGGGAGGGCCCTACAATGAGCAGTTCTTC. Encoded protein: CASSRGLAGGPYNEQFF. This chain joins TRBV7-8 and TRBJ2-1; 15 nucleotides match TRBD2. This CDR3 region has 17 residues. CDR1 is SGHVS and CDR2 is FQNEAQ in the germline V gene. J lost 2 bases, V lost 5 bases, and 4 bases had no gene match.

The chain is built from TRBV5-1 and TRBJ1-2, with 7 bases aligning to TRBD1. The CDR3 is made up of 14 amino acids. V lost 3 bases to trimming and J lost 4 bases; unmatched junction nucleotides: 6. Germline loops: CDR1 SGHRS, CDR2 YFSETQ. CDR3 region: CASSWGGDSYGYTF. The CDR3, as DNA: TGCGCCAGCAGCTGGGGTGGGGACAGCTATGGCTACACCTTC. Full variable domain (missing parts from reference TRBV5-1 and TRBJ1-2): KAGVTQTPRYLIKTRGQQVTLSCSPISGHRSVSWYQQTPGQGLQFLFEYFSETQRNKGNFPGRFSGRQFSNSRSEMNVSTLELGDSALYLCASSWGGDSYGYTFGSGTRLTVV.

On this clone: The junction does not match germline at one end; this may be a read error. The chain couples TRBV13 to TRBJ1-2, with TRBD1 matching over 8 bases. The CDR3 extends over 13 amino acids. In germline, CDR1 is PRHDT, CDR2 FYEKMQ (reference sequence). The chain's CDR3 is CASSSRDRQVPAF. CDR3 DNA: TGTGCCAGCAGCTCCCGGGACAGGCAAGTTCCGGCCTTC. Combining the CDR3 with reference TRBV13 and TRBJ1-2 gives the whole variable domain AAGVIQSPRHLIKEKRETATLKCYPIPRHDTVYWYQQGPGQDPQFLISFYEKMQSDKGSIPDRFSAQQFSDYHSELNMSSLELGDSALYFCASSSRDRQVPAFGSGTRLTVV.

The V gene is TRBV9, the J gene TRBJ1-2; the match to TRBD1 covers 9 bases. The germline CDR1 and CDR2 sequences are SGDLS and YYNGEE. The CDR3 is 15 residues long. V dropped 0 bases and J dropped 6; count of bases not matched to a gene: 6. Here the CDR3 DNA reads TGTGCCAGCAGCGTAGTGGGGACAGGGAGTGATGGCTACACCTTC. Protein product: CASSVVGTGSDGYTF.

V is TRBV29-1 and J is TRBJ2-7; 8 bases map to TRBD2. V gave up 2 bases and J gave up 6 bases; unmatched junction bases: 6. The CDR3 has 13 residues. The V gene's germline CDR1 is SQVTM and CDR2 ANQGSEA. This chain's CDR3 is CSVEIAGGSEQYF. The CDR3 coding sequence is TGCAGCGTTGAAATCGCGGGAGGTAGCGAGCAGTACTTC.

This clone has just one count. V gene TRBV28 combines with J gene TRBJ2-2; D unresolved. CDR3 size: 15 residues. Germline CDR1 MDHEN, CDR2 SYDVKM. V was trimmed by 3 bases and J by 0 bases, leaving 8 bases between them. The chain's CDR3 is CASSFSGSNTGELFF. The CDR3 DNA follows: TGTGCCAGCAGTTTTTCCGGATCGAACACCGGGGAGCTGTTTTTT.

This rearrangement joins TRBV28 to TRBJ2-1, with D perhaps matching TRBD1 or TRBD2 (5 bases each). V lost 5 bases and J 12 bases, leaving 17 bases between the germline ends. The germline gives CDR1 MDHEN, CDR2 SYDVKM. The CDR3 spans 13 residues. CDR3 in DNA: TGTGCCAGCAGTGGACCGGGACCCTGGGGGCAGTTCTTC. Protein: CASSGPGPWGQFF.

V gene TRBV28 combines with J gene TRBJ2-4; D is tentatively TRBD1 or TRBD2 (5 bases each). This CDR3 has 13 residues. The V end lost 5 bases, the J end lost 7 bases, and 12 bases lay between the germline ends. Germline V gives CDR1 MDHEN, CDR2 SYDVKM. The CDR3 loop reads CASSPWGSNIQYF. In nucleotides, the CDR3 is TGTGCCAGCAGTCCCTGGGGGAGTAACATTCAGTACTTC.

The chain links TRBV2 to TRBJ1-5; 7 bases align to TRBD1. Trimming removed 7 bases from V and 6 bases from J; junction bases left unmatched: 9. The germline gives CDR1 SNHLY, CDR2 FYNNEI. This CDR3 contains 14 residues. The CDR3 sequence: CASTEGALRQPQHF. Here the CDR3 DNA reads TGTGCCAGCACCGAGGGGGCCTTACGTCAGCCCCAGCATTTT.

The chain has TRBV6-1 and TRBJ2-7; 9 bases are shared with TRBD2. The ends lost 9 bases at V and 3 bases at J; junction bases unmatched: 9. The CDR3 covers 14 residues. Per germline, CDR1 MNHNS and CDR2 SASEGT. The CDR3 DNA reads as TGTGCCAGTTGGGAGACTAGCGGATACTACGAGCAGTACTTC. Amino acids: CASWETSGYYEQYF.

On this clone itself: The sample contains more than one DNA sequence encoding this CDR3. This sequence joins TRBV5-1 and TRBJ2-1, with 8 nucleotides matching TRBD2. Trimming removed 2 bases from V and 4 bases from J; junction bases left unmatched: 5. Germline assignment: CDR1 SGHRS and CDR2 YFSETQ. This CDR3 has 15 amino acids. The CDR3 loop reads CASSFLAGTYNEQFF. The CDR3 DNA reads TGCGCCAGCAGCTTCCTAGCGGGTACATACAATGAGCAGTTCTTC.

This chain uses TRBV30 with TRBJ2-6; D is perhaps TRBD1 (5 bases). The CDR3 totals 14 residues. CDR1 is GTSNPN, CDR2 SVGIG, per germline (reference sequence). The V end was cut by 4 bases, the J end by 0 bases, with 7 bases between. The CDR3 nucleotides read TGTGCCTGGACCACAGGCTCTGGGGCCAACGTCCTGACTTTC. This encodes CAWTTGSGANVLTF.

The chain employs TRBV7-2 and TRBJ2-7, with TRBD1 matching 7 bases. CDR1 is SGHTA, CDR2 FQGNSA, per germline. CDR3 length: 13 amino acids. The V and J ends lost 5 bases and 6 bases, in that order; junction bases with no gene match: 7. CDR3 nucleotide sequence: TGTGCCAGCAGCGTTCGACAGGGCGGCGAGCAGTACTTC. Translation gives CASSVRQGGEQYF.

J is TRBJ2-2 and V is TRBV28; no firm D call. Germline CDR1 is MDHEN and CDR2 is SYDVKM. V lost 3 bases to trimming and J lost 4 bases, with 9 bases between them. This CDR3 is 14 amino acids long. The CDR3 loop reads CASSFRQITGELFF. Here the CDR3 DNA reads TGTGCCAGCAGTTTTCGGCAGATCACCGGGGAGCTGTTTTTT.

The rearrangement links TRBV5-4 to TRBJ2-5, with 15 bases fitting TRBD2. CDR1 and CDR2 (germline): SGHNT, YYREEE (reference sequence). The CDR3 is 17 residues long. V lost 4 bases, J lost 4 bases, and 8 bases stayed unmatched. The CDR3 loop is CASSRWTSGRGRETQYF. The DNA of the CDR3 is TGTGCCAGCAGCCGGTGGACTAGCGGGAGGGGGCGAGAGACCCAGTACTTC.

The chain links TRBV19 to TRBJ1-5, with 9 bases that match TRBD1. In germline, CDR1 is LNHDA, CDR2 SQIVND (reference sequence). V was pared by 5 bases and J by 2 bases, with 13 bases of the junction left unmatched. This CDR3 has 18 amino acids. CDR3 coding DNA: TGTGCCAGTAGTCTGGGACAGGGAGGACGGGTGCGCAATCAGCCCCAGCATTTT. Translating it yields CASSLGQGGRVRNQPQHF.

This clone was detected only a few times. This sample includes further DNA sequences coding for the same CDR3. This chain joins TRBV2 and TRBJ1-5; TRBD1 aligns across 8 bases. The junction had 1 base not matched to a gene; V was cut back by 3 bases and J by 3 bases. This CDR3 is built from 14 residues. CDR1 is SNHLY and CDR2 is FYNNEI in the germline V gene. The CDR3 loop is CASSEGQDNQPQHF. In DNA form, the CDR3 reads TGTGCCAGCAGTGAGGGACAGGACAATCAGCCCCAGCATTTT. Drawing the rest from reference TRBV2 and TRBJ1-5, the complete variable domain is EPEVTQTPSHQVTQMGQEVILRCVPISNHLYFYWYRQILGQKVEFLVSFYNNEISEKSEIFDDQFSVERPDGSNFTLKIRSTKLEDSAMYFCASSEGQDNQPQHFGDGTRLSIL.

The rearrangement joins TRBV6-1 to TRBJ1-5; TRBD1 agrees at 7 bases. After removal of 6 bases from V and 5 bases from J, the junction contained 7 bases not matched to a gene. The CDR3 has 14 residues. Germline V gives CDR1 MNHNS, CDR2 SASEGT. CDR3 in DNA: TGTGCCAGCAGCTTTGACAGGGCTTATCAGCCCCAGCATTTT. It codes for CASSFDRAYQPQHF.

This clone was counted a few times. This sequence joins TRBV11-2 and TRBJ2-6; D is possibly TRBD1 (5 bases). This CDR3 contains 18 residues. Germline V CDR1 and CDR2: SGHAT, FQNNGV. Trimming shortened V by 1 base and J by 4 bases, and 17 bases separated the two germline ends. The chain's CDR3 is CASSLVIPRARGANVLTF. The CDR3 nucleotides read TGTGCCAGCAGCTTAGTCATCCCCAGGGCAAGAGGGGCCAACGTCCTGACTTTC.

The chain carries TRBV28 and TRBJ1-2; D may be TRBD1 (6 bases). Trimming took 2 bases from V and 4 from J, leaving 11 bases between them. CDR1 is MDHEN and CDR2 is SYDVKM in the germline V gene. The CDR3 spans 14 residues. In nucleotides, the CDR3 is TGTGCCAGCAGTTTAGGAGGACAGCGCTATGGCTACACCTTC. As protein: CASSLGGQRYGYTF.

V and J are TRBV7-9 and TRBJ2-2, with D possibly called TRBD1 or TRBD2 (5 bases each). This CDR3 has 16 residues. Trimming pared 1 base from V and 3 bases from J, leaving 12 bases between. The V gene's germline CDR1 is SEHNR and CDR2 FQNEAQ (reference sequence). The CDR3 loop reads CASSLGLQGDTGELFF. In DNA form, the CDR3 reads TGTGCCAGCAGCTTAGGTCTCCAGGGAGACACCGGGGAGCTGTTTTTT.

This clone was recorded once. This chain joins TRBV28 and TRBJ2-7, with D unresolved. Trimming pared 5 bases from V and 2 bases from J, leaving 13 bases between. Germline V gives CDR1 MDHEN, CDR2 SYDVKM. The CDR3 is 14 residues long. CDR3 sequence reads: CASSPWAPTYEQYF. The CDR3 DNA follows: TGTGCCAGCAGTCCTTGGGCCCCTACCTACGAGCAGTACTTC.

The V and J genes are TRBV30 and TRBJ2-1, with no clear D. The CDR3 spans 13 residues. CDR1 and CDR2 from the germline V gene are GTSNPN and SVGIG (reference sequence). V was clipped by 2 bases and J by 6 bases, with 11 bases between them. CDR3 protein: CAWSRSPPNEQFF. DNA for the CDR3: TGTGCCTGGAGTAGGAGCCCCCCCAATGAGCAGTTCTTC.

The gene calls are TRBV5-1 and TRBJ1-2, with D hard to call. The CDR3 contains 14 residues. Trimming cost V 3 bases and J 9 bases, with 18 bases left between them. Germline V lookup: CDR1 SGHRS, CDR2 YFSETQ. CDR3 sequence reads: CASSSPVNPWRYTF. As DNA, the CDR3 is TGCGCCAGCAGCTCCCCGGTGAACCCCTGGCGCTACACCTTC.